The 17 T cell receptor beta chains given below trace back to one sample, sequenced in a study of tumor T cells in aggressive B-cell lymphoma. Sequenced by immunoSEQ multiplex PCR; TCRdb stores in-frame clones only, minus some. This sample has about 2,300 clones; 70% to 90% occur once, and the top ten carry about an eighth. Sequenced sample: tumor tissue. All receptors derive from an adult with diffuse large B cell lymphoma.

The V call is TRBV6-5, the J call TRBJ2-5, with TRBD2 as a possible D gene (5 bases). The V end was cut by 5 bases, the J end by 4 bases, with 14 bases between. The CDR3 contains 14 residues. Germline CDR1 reads MNHEY; CDR2 reads SVGAGI. The CDR3 region is CASSELIAGETQYF. CDR3 bases: TGTGCCAGCAGTGAGTTGATTGCGGGAGAGACCCAGTACTTC.

CDR3 in amino acids: CASRPFLAGSDNEQFF. The CDR3 bases are TGTGCCAGCAGACCGTTCCTTGCGGGAAGCGACAATGAGCAGTTCTTC. The chain carries TRBV7-9 and TRBJ2-1; TRBD2 is a possible D gene (6 bases). This CDR3 is built from 16 residues. Trimming removed 6 bases from V and 5 bases from J, with 20 bases in between. In germline, CDR1 is SEHNR, CDR2 FQNEAQ (reference sequence).

This clone was observed once. The J gene is TRBJ2-6, the V gene TRBV19, with TRBD1 matching over 9 bases. CDR1 is LNHDA and CDR2 is SQIVND in the germline V gene (reference sequence). The trim removed 6 bases at V and 2 bases at J, leaving 5 bases unmatched. CDR3 length: 16 residues. The DNA of the CDR3 is TGTGCCAGTAGGGGACAGGGAGTGCCTGGGGCCAACGTCCTGACTTTC. Protein product: CASRGQGVPGANVLTF.

This clone was counted only a few times. The V and J genes are TRBV10-3 and TRBJ2-3; no clear D gene. Germline CDR1 and CDR2: ENHRY and SYGVKD. The V and J ends lost 2 bases and 0 bases respectively, with 9 bases between them. The CDR3 contains 15 residues. The CDR3 nucleotides read TGTGCCATCAGTGAGGATGGCAGAAGCACAGATACGCAGTATTTT. Residues: CAISEDGRSTDTQYF.

The V and J genes are TRBV4-1 and TRBJ2-5, with 9 nucleotides matching TRBD1. In germline, CDR1 is MGHRA, CDR2 YSYEKL. The CDR3 covers 16 residues. The V gene end was trimmed by 2 bases and the J gene end by 2 bases; junction bases not matched to a gene: 6. The CDR3 DNA reads as TGCGCCAGCAGCCAAACCCGTGACAGGGGGCAAGAGACCCAGTACTTC. This codes for CASSQTRDRGQETQYF.

The chain is built from TRBV18 and TRBJ1-1; 7 nucleotides line up with TRBD1. Germline V gene lookup returns CDR1 KGHSH and CDR2 LQKENI. J gave up 4 bases and V 4 bases, and 12 bases lay outside the gene matches. The CDR3 length is 16 residues. In nucleotides, the CDR3 is TGTGCCAGCTCACTCACCCCGGCAGGGGGTGGCACTGAAGCTTTCTTT. Translating gives CASSLTPAGGGTEAFF.

The V call is TRBV5-4, the J call TRBJ2-3; D perhaps matches TRBD1 (5 bases). Trimming took off 7 bases at V and 2 bases at J, with 17 bases between the two ends. CDR1 is SGHNT, CDR2 YYREEE, per germline (reference sequence). This CDR3 region has 15 residues. This CDR3 reads CASSPKGSYTDTQYF. The CDR3 region has the DNA TGTGCCAGCTCCCCGAAGGGGTCGTACACAGATACGCAGTATTTT.

On this clone itself: Distinct nucleotide sequences in the sample also encode this CDR3. The chain couples TRBV18 to TRBJ1-1, with a weak D call TRBD1 (6 bases). This CDR3 is 15 amino acids long. CDR1 and CDR2 (germline): KGHSH, LQKENI. Between the trimmed V and J ends, which lost 2 bases and 4 bases, there was a span of 14 bases. CDR3 DNA sequence: TGTGCCAGCTCACCAGGGCAGGGGCTTGGCACTGAAGCTTTCTTT. Translation: CASSPGQGLGTEAFF.

The chain employs TRBV30 and TRBJ2-3; D remains ambiguous. Trimming removed 0 bases at V and 5 bases at J, with 12 bases between. Germline values: CDR1 GTSNPN, CDR2 SVGIG (reference sequence). This CDR3 has 14 residues. CDR3 sequence: CAWSVRQYEDTQYF. CDR3 bases: TGTGCCTGGAGTGTGCGGCAATACGAAGATACGCAGTATTTT.

This chain links TRBV5-1 with TRBJ2-7; 8 nucleotides agree with TRBD2. The CDR3 runs to 16 residues. CDR1 is SGHRS and CDR2 is YFSETQ in the germline V gene. Unmatched junction bases numbered 9, after V lost 0 bases and J lost 4 bases. This CDR3 reads CASSLGFQREWYEQYF. The DNA for the CDR3 is TGCGCCAGCAGCTTGGGTTTCCAGCGGGAGTGGTACGAGCAGTACTTC.

This clone was counted between two and nine times. The chain uses TRBV2 and TRBJ2-1; D is undetermined. Trimming took 1 base from V and 12 from J, leaving 10 bases between them. In germline, CDR1 is SNHLY, CDR2 FYNNEI. The CDR3 is 12 amino acids. The chain's CDR3 is CASSEGGFGQFF. The CDR3, as DNA: TGTGCCAGCAGTGAAGGAGGTTTCGGGCAGTTCTTC.

V is TRBV29-1 and J is TRBJ2-7; TRBD1 aligns across 10 bases. The J segment lost 4 bases and the V segment lost 6 bases, leaving 6 bases of the junction unmatched. Germline CDR1 is SQVTM and CDR2 is ANQGSEA. The CDR3 has 13 amino acids. The CDR3 sequence: CSVTGGERYEQYF. The CDR3 DNA reads TGCAGCGTGACAGGGGGCGAACGTTACGAGCAGTACTTC.

The rearrangement joins TRBV19 to TRBJ2-2, with 9 bases lining up with TRBD1. V gave up 4 bases and J gave up 6 bases; unmatched junction bases: 9. CDR3 length: 16 amino acids. From germline, CDR1 is LNHDA and CDR2 SQIVND (reference sequence). CDR3 coding DNA: TGTGCCAGTAGTAAACGGGGGACAGGGAAGTCCGGGGAGCTGTTTTTT. Amino acids: CASSKRGTGKSGELFF.

The rearrangement links TRBV5-6 to TRBJ2-1; D perhaps matches TRBD1 (6 bases). The V end lost 0 bases, the J end lost 9 bases, and 10 bases lay between the germline ends. The CDR3 consists of 13 residues. Germline V gene sequence: CDR1 SGHDT, CDR2 YYEEEE. As DNA, the CDR3 is TGTGCCAGCAGCTTGGCCGGGACAATTGAGCAGTTCTTC. Protein: CASSLAGTIEQFF.

The chain combines TRBV5-4 with TRBJ1-6; D remains unclear. This CDR3 comprises 11 residues. V lost 5 bases and J lost 15, with 12 bases in between. In germline, CDR1 is SGHNT, CDR2 YYREEE (reference sequence). CDR3 protein: CASSYEGLLHF. The CDR3 DNA reads TGTGCCAGCAGTTACGAGGGTCTCCTCCACTTT.

This sequence joins TRBV29-1 and TRBJ1-1; perhaps TRBD1 as D (5 bases). CDR3 length: 13 residues. CDR1 is SQVTM, CDR2 ANQGSEA, per germline. The V end was cut by 6 bases, the J end by 0 bases, with 11 bases between. The CDR3 spells CSVRRDLNTEAFF. In nucleotides, the CDR3 is TGCAGCGTCCGCAGGGATTTGAACACTGAAGCTTTCTTT.

The chain recombines TRBV11-1 with TRBJ1-1; D not certain. CDR3 length: 14 residues. Germline assignment: CDR1 SGHAT and CDR2 FQDESV (reference sequence). The V end lost 3 bases, the J end lost 8 bases, and 16 bases lay between the germline ends. The CDR3 loop reads CASSFRSQVGEAFF. CDR3 DNA: TGTGCCAGCAGCTTTAGGTCCCAGGTTGGGGAAGCTTTCTTT.